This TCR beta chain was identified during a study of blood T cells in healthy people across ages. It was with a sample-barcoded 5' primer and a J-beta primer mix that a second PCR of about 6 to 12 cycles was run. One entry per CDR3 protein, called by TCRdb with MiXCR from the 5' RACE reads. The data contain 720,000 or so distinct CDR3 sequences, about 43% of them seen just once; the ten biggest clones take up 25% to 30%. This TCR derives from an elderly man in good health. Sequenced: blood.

Written as DNA, the CDR3 is TGTGCCAGCAGTTACTCGGCAGCCTATGGCTACACCTTC. Its protein product is CASSYSAAYGYTF. V is TRBV6-6 and J is TRBJ1-2; D remains ambiguous. From germline, CDR1 is MNHNY and CDR2 SVGAGI (reference sequence). CDR3 length: 13 amino acids. V shed 0 bases and J shed 4 bases, with 6 bases lying between them.